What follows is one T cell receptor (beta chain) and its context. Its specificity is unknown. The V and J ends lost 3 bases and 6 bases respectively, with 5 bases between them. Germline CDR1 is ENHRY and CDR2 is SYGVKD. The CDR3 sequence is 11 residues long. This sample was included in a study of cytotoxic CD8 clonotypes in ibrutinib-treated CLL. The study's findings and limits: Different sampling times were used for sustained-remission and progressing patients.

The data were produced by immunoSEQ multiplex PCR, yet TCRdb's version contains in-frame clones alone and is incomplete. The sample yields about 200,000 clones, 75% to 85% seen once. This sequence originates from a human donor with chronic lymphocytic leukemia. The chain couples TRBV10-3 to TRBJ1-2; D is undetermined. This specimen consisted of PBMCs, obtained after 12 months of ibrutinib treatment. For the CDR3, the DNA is TGTGCCATCAGTGATAGAAATGGCTACACCTTC. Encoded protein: CAISDRNGYTF.